This entry concerns a single TCR beta chain. This specimen comes from a study of shared clonotypes between healthy human individuals. CDR1 is SGHTA and CDR2 is FQGNSA in the germline V gene. J lost 0 bases, V lost 5 bases, and 7 bases had no gene match. The CDR3 covers 15 residues. Using immunoSEQ multiplex PCR, the repertoire was profiled, and TCRdb retains in-frame clones only, with some absent. The repertoire holds 550,000 to 600,000 clones, just over 75% seen once, with more than 10% in the top ten. This sequence joins TRBV7-2 and TRBJ2-7, with 7 bases matching TRBD2. The source is a woman aged 40 to 50 in good health. Some clones in this sample may be carry-over from other donors' samples. The sequencing input was PBMCs. As DNA, the CDR3 is TGTGCCAGCAGCATTTCCGGGACTAACTCCTACGAGCAGTACTTC. Translating it yields CASSISGTNSYEQYF.